This T cell receptor beta chain was obtained from a study of cytomegalovirus exposure and HLA in healthy donors. Study background: Genotyping of some 390 donors showed that roughly 83% belonged to the Caucasian-associated ancestry cluster.

Only a few counts were recorded for this clone. The antigen is undetermined. Points from the study as a whole: V- and J-gene trimming in TCR beta was tied to a missense DCLRE1C variant by an analysis performed later. There was a cluster of highly shared sequence variants that was likely a sequencing artifact. In an earlier analysis, most TCR beta V segments were productive about 87% or about 30% of the time.

The CDR3 consists of 15 residues. V shed 1 base, J shed 10 bases, and the junction held 7 bases outside the gene matches. Germline CDR1 is LGHNA and CDR2 is YNFKEQ. PCR used 60 Vbeta primers and 13 Jbeta primers. Using immunoSEQ multiplex PCR, the repertoire was profiled, and TCRdb retains in-frame clones only, with some absent. The profile shows approximately 200,000 clones, 60% to 85% of them singletons. This TCR derives from a man aged 40-49 years in good health and CMV-seronegative. The V and J genes are TRBV4-2 and TRBJ1-6; 7 positions agree with TRBD1. Sequences were obtained from PBMCs. CDR3 coding DNA: TGTGCCAGCAGCCAAGTGGGACAGAGGGAGTCACCCCTCCACTTT. Translating it yields CASSQVGQRESPLHF.